Below, 3 T cell receptor beta chains from the same sample are listed, as sequenced in a study of patients and donors after allogeneic stem cell transplantation. One entry per CDR3 protein results from TCRdb running MiXCR on the RT-PCR reads. Of 190,000 or so distinct CDR3 sequences listed, around two fifths are singletons. The sequencing input was blood, either unsorted or a sorted T cell fraction (not recorded which). Receptors originate from a human donor who was either an allogeneic HSCT recipient or a stem cell or donor lymphocyte infusion donor (not recorded which). It is not recorded whose cells these are; they may come from a transplant donor.

V is TRBV7-6 and J is TRBJ2-2; no definite D call. From germline, CDR1 is SGHVS and CDR2 FNYEAQ. V gave up 0 bases and J gave up 5 bases, with 7 bases separating them. This CDR3 spans 14 amino acids. CDR3 nucleotides: TGTGCCAGCAGCTTAGCACTTGAGACCGGGGAGCTGTTTTTT. Translated: CASSLALETGELFF. The whole variable domain, remainder taken from reference TRBV7-6 and TRBJ2-2, is GAGVSQSPRYKVTKRGQDVALRCDPISGHVSLYWYRQALGQGPEFLTYFNYEAQQDKSGLPNDRFSAERPEGSISTLTIQRTEQRDSAMYRCASSLALETGELFFGEGSRLTVL.

The gene calls are TRBV12-3 or TRBV12-4 and TRBJ1-1; perhaps TRBD1 as D (5 bases). V lost 5 bases to trimming and J lost 7 bases, with 17 bases between them. This CDR3 spans 14 amino acids. The CDR3 DNA follows: TGTGCCAGCAGTCCGGGGGAAGGCAGAGGTGAAGCTTTCTTT. Amino acid sequence: CASSPGEGRGEAFF.

The CDR3 loop reads CSVEDPTRYEQYF. CDR3 DNA: TGCAGCGTTGAAGACCCGACTAGATACGAGCAGTACTTC. V is TRBV29-1 and J is TRBJ2-7; possible D gene TRBD2, 6 bases. Germline V gene sequence: CDR1 SQVTM, CDR2 ANQGSEA. The V end was cut by 0 bases, the J end by 4 bases, with 10 bases between. CDR3 size: 13 residues.